This is a list of T cell receptor beta chains from one sample in a study of blood T cell repertoires in COVID-19. Some clones are missing from TCRdb's copy, which holds only in-frame ones; the method was immunoSEQ multiplex PCR. The sample lists about 140,000 clones, roughly 85% occurring once. Sample: peripheral blood. Source of these receptors: a man aged 50-59 years with acute or convalescent COVID-19. CDR3s include the opening cysteine and the closing phenylalanine or tryptophan. A D gene is named only where the DNA matches it firmly.

d_call: TRBD2
j_call: TRBJ2-2
v_call: TRBV30
cdr3_aa: CAWSEIGLAGLTTGELFF

d_call: TRBD1
j_call: TRBJ1-5
v_call: TRBV7-6
cdr3_aa: CASSSAGQPNSNQPQHF

d_call: TRBD1
j_call: TRBJ2-3
v_call: TRBV10-3
cdr3_aa: CAITPTGVSDTQYF

d_call: -
j_call: TRBJ2-5
v_call: TRBV18
cdr3_aa: CASSPWDTQIQETQYF

d_call: TRBD1
j_call: TRBJ2-7
v_call: TRBV27
cdr3_aa: CASSRQGVYEQYF

d_call: TRBD1
j_call: TRBJ1-1
v_call: TRBV5-4
cdr3_aa: CASSLGGTAGTEAFF

d_call: -
j_call: TRBJ1-1
v_call: TRBV5-1
cdr3_aa: CASSLTGMNTEAFF

d_call: -
j_call: TRBJ2-2
v_call: TRBV21-1
cdr3_aa: CARAPWGPKLPTGELFF

d_call: TRBD1
j_call: TRBJ1-2
v_call: TRBV7-8
cdr3_aa: CASSLMRQGYGYTF

d_call: -
j_call: TRBJ1-2
v_call: TRBV28
cdr3_aa: CASSLTGQLYGYTF

d_call: -
j_call: TRBJ1-4
v_call: TRBV5-1
cdr3_aa: CASSLRGIEEKLFF

d_call: -
j_call: TRBJ2-1
v_call: TRBV6-4
cdr3_aa: CASSGAAGAINEQFF

d_call: -
j_call: TRBJ1-2
v_call: TRBV6-1
cdr3_aa: CASRDSGSYGYTF

d_call: -
j_call: TRBJ1-1
v_call: TRBV11-1
cdr3_aa: CASSFHRDTEAFF

d_call: -
j_call: TRBJ2-3
v_call: TRBV30
cdr3_aa: CAWSALASVDTQYF

d_call: -
j_call: TRBJ1-5
v_call: TRBV5-8
cdr3_aa: CASSLGGGRVSNQPQHF

d_call: -
j_call: TRBJ2-5
v_call: TRBV6-5
cdr3_aa: CATAKWVGETQYF

d_call: TRBD1
j_call: TRBJ1-5
v_call: TRBV3-1/TRBV3-2
cdr3_aa: CASSPAGGRNQPQHF

d_call: -
j_call: TRBJ2-7
v_call: TRBV2
cdr3_aa: CASMRLEQYF

d_call: -
j_call: TRBJ2-3
v_call: TRBV11-3
cdr3_aa: CASSPTGTSDTQYF

d_call: -
j_call: TRBJ2-1
v_call: TRBV19
cdr3_aa: CASNPIGLNNEQFF

d_call: -
j_call: TRBJ1-1
v_call: TRBV3-1/TRBV3-2
cdr3_aa: CASSHTAEAFF

d_call: -
j_call: TRBJ2-2
v_call: TRBV7-9
cdr3_aa: CASSFGTANTGELFF

d_call: -
j_call: TRBJ1-2
v_call: TRBV12-3/TRBV12-4
cdr3_aa: CASSWPGDYGYTF

d_call: TRBD2
j_call: TRBJ2-7
v_call: TRBV3-1/TRBV3-2
cdr3_aa: CASSQPGLAGVGEQYF

d_call: TRBD2
j_call: TRBJ2-3
v_call: TRBV9
cdr3_aa: CASSKSGDPPDTQYF

d_call: -
j_call: TRBJ2-6
v_call: TRBV12-5
cdr3_aa: CASGLEGLRANVLTF

d_call: TRBD1
j_call: TRBJ2-5
v_call: TRBV5-6
cdr3_aa: CASSFRDRGRETQYF

d_call: -
j_call: TRBJ1-3
v_call: TRBV11-1
cdr3_aa: CASSPRDSGNTIYF

d_call: -
j_call: TRBJ1-1
v_call: TRBV7-3
cdr3_aa: CASSPMGGNTEAFF

d_call: -
j_call: TRBJ2-2
v_call: TRBV5-1
cdr3_aa: CASSTRQDTNTGELFF